This T cell receptor beta chain came from a study of blood T cell repertoires in COVID-19. Sequencing was performed with immunoSEQ multiplex PCR; in TCRdb, only in-frame clones are kept and a portion is missing. The sample consists of hundreds of thousands of clones, under 90% of them appearing once. Between the trimmed V and J ends, which lost 1 base and 14 bases, there was a span of 24 bases. The CDR3 consists of 16 residues. Germline lookup yields CDR1 KGHSH and CDR2 LQKENI. The source material was peripheral blood. The sequence was obtained from a man aged 50 to 59 with acute or convalescent COVID-19. This chain uses TRBV18 with TRBJ2-1; possibly TRBD2 for D (5 bases). The CDR3 region has the DNA TGTGCCAGCTCACCACATGACGAACTCAACGGACTTGATGAGTTCTTC. Protein: CASSPHDELNGLDEFF.